The 5 T cell receptor beta chains listed next were all sequenced from one sample in a study of T cells in localized non-small cell lung cancer. TCRdb keeps only in-frame clones here, not all; method: immunoSEQ multiplex PCR. The table has around 48,000 clones, approximately 75% seen once. This material consisted of peripheral blood, taken before any cancer treatment. The receptors derive from a man aged 35 to 69 with stage I squamous cell lung carcinoma.

The chain uses TRBV15 and TRBJ2-7, with no clear D. Trimming stripped 0 bases from V and 2 bases from J, with 20 bases between. From germline, CDR1 is LNHNV and CDR2 YYDKDF (reference sequence). The CDR3 totals 18 residues. The CDR3 is CATSRDLGSSQAPYEQYF. CDR3 DNA sequence: TGTGCCACCAGCAGAGATTTGGGTTCATCCCAAGCCCCCTACGAGCAGTACTTC.

The chain has TRBV7-2 and TRBJ2-2, with 10 bases aligning to TRBD2. V was clipped by 5 bases and J by 7 bases; unmatched bases: 16. This CDR3 has 18 residues. The V gene's germline CDR1 is SGHTA and CDR2 FQGNSA. CDR3: CASSLRIERGGPSGELFF. The CDR3 nucleotides read TGTGCCAGCAGCCTCCGAATCGAGCGGGGGGGCCCCAGCGGGGAGCTGTTTTTT.

V gene TRBV6-4 combines with J gene TRBJ1-1, with unresolved D. The germline V gene encodes CDR1 MRHNA and CDR2 SNTAGT. The CDR3 contains 13 residues. V lost 4 bases to trimming and J lost 3 bases, with 9 bases between them. The CDR3 nucleotides read TGTGCCAGCAGTGTGTATACAGACACTGAAGCTTTCTTT. Encoded protein: CASSVYTDTEAFF.

The chain combines TRBV9 with TRBJ2-3; 8 nucleotides match TRBD2. The V and J ends lost 0 bases and 0 bases, in that order; junction bases with no gene match: 6. Germline CDR1 is SGDLS and CDR2 is YYNGEE. The CDR3 runs 17 residues. The CDR3 coding sequence is TGTGCCAGCAGCGTAGCTTCAGCGGGGGCCAGCACAGATACGCAGTATTTT. This translates into CASSVASAGASTDTQYF.

This clone was counted a single time. CDR3: CASSSKNIQYF. Written as DNA, the CDR3 is TGTGCCAGCAGCTCAAAAAACATTCAGTACTTC. The chain recombines TRBV7-2 with TRBJ2-4; unclear D gene. Deletions cut 4 bases from V and 4 bases from J, with 2 bases between. The germline V gene has CDR1 SGHTA and CDR2 FQGNSA. The CDR3 is made up of 11 amino acids.